These T cell receptor beta chains were read from a single sample in a study of blood T cell repertoires in COVID-19. Sequencing used immunoSEQ multiplex PCR; TCRdb keeps in-frame clones, though not all of them. The sample gives about 220,000 clones, around 86% of which show up once; 7% to 10% is in the top ten. Source material: peripheral blood. The source is a woman older than 75 with COVID-19, enrolled during active disease. Each CDR3 is given without its conserved first and last residue. Fields, in order: J gene, V gene, CDR3 protein.

J gene: TRBJ1-1
V gene: TRBV18
CDR3 protein: ASSYRQVDTEAF

J gene: TRBJ1-2
V gene: TRBV7-9
CDR3 protein: ASSLDRGDGYT

J gene: TRBJ2-7
V gene: TRBV7-8
CDR3 protein: ASSTGGTGAYEQY

J gene: TRBJ2-5
V gene: TRBV6-2/TRBV6-3
CDR3 protein: ASGRAGTGQETQY

J gene: TRBJ2-1
V gene: TRBV19
CDR3 protein: ASTTPGGAPYEQF

J gene: TRBJ1-6
V gene: TRBV5-1
CDR3 protein: ASSSGGTGGSYNSPLH

J gene: TRBJ2-5
V gene: TRBV3-1/TRBV3-2
CDR3 protein: ASSLSRLLEGETQY

J gene: TRBJ2-7
V gene: TRBV7-3
CDR3 protein: ASSFFSDRIYEQY

J gene: TRBJ2-7
V gene: TRBV15
CDR3 protein: ATSRGISGSYEQY

J gene: TRBJ1-1
V gene: TRBV28
CDR3 protein: ASSLMARGRAEAF

J gene: TRBJ2-1
V gene: TRBV30
CDR3 protein: AWSVLGLAGYNEQF

J gene: TRBJ2-3
V gene: TRBV5-1
CDR3 protein: ASSPPGQVRTDTQY

J gene: TRBJ2-5
V gene: TRBV7-2
CDR3 protein: ASSPQGAQETQY

J gene: TRBJ1-2
V gene: TRBV2
CDR3 protein: ASKVGGNYGYT

J gene: TRBJ1-2
V gene: TRBV30
CDR3 protein: AWSSTRRAGGYT

J gene: TRBJ1-1
V gene: TRBV19
CDR3 protein: ASSWRTSAGAGVNTEAF

J gene: TRBJ2-3
V gene: TRBV10-3
CDR3 protein: AISEWRGLANADTQY

J gene: TRBJ1-2
V gene: TRBV10-3
CDR3 protein: AISERPGSDGYT

J gene: TRBJ1-1
V gene: TRBV6-5
CDR3 protein: ASSSQGASGGYEAF

J gene: TRBJ1-2
V gene: TRBV29-1
CDR3 protein: SDPRGDYGYT

J gene: TRBJ2-5
V gene: TRBV12-3/TRBV12-4
CDR3 protein: ASSRETQY

J gene: TRBJ2-7
V gene: TRBV28
CDR3 protein: ASSPPFTTYEQY

J gene: TRBJ2-5
V gene: TRBV6-5
CDR3 protein: ASNLYSRDSETQY

J gene: TRBJ1-5
V gene: TRBV4-2
CDR3 protein: ASSPPGLMGNQPQH

J gene: TRBJ1-1
V gene: TRBV6-5
CDR3 protein: ASRYRDRGLFEAF

J gene: TRBJ1-1
V gene: TRBV7-8
CDR3 protein: ASSSGGGTEAF

J gene: TRBJ2-3
V gene: TRBV6-6
CDR3 protein: ASKVLRDSSTDTQY

J gene: TRBJ1-2
V gene: TRBV28
CDR3 protein: ASTVGANYGYT

J gene: TRBJ2-2
V gene: TRBV7-2
CDR3 protein: ASSRTSGGPGELF

J gene: TRBJ2-5
V gene: TRBV7-2
CDR3 protein: ASSPGGPRETQY

J gene: TRBJ2-2
V gene: TRBV2
CDR3 protein: ASRAGTSYGELF

J gene: TRBJ1-2
V gene: TRBV7-2
CDR3 protein: ASSWEFVFSYT

J gene: TRBJ2-4
V gene: TRBV5-1
CDR3 protein: ASSLESGSAQY

J gene: TRBJ2-1
V gene: TRBV5-1
CDR3 protein: ASSLVPNTGNEQF

J gene: TRBJ1-4
V gene: TRBV27
CDR3 protein: ASTERGPTNEKLF

J gene: TRBJ1-1
V gene: TRBV29-1
CDR3 protein: SVDRDDTEAF

J gene: TRBJ1-1
V gene: TRBV7-2
CDR3 protein: ASSLLPPRVSEFRAEAF

J gene: TRBJ1-5
V gene: TRBV5-6
CDR3 protein: ASSLWGTGNQPQH

J gene: TRBJ2-5
V gene: TRBV7-2
CDR3 protein: ASSPGKETQY